This is a list of T cell receptor beta chains from one sample in a study of T cells in Graves' hyperthyroidism and ophthalmopathy. Using its own MiXCR run on the multiplex PCR reads, TCRdb lists one record per CDR3 protein. In the table there are roughly 570,000 distinct CDR3 sequences, less than 20% of which are singletons. Sequenced: blood. Receptor source: a young woman with Graves' hyperthyroidism. CDR3s include the opening cysteine and the closing phenylalanine or tryptophan. Fields, in order: V gene, CDR3 length, D gene, clone size, J gene, CDR3 protein, CDR3 DNA. The D gene is left open where the match is weak. The size of a clone is reported for some rows only, either as once, few or many, or as a class for expanded clones.

V: TRBV6-1
length: 18
D: -
size: many
J: TRBJ2-2
CDR3: CASSESLERAALTGELFF
DNA: TGTGCCAGCAGTGAAAGTCTTGAGAGGGCGGCACTCACCGGGGAGCTGTTTTTT

V: TRBV6-2/TRBV6-3
length: 14
D: TRBD1
size: -
J: TRBJ1-5
CDR3: CASSSGTVGQPQHF
DNA: TGTGCCAGCAGTTCTGGGACAGTAGGTCAGCCCCAGCATTTT

V: TRBV27
length: 12
D: -
size: -
J: TRBJ2-1
CDR3: CASSESGNEQFF
DNA: TGTGCCAGCAGTGAGAGCGGGAATGAGCAGTTCTTC

V: TRBV6-2/TRBV6-3
length: 19
D: TRBD2
size: -
J: TRBJ2-1
CDR3: CASSYSATIGTSTFNEQFF
DNA: TGTGCCAGCAGTTACTCAGCTACCATCGGGACTAGCACTTTTAATGAGCAGTTCTTC

V: TRBV4-1
length: 13
D: -
size: -
J: TRBJ2-1
CDR3: CASSQVIVNEQFF
DNA: TGCGCCAGCAGCCAAGTCATAGTTAATGAGCAGTTCTTC

V: TRBV18
length: 15
D: -
size: many
J: TRBJ2-7
CDR3: CASSRTDSPNYEQYF
DNA: TGTGCCAGCTCACGCACCGACAGTCCTAACTACGAGCAGTACTTC

V: TRBV11-2
length: 13
D: -
size: many
J: TRBJ2-1
CDR3: CAVTRGSYNEQFF
DNA: TGTGCTGTGACCAGGGGTTCCTACAATGAGCAGTTCTTC

V: TRBV30
length: 13
D: TRBD1
size: many
J: TRBJ2-1
CDR3: CAWSVDRGNEQFF
DNA: TGTGCCTGGAGTGTTGACAGGGGTAATGAGCAGTTCTTC

V: TRBV10-3
length: 12
D: TRBD2
size: many
J: TRBJ2-7
CDR3: CATIAGEGEQYF
DNA: TGTGCCACAATAGCGGGAGAGGGCGAGCAGTACTTC

V: TRBV19
length: 15
D: TRBD1
size: -
J: TRBJ2-7
CDR3: CASTISGTGRYEQYF
DNA: TGTGCCAGTACCATAAGCGGGACAGGGCGGTACGAGCAGTACTTC

V: TRBV28
length: 15
D: TRBD2
size: many
J: TRBJ2-1
CDR3: CASSRTSGRGNEQFF
DNA: TGTGCCAGCAGCCGGACTAGCGGGAGGGGCAATGAGCAGTTCTTC

V: TRBV7-8
length: 16
D: TRBD1
size: many
J: TRBJ1-4
CDR3: CASGNGQGVMSEKLFF
DNA: TGTGCCAGCGGCAATGGACAGGGAGTGATGAGTGAAAAACTGTTTTTT

V: TRBV3-1
length: 17
D: -
size: few
J: TRBJ1-3
CDR3: CANSPGRAGSSGNTIYF
DNA: TGTGCCAACAGCCCGGGGCGCGCCGGGAGCTCTGGAAACACCATATATTTT

V: TRBV5-1
length: 16
D: -
size: many
J: TRBJ2-2
CDR3: CASSLSGTENTGELFF
DNA: TGCGCCAGCAGCCTATCAGGGACGGAGAACACCGGGGAGCTGTTTTTT

V: TRBV9
length: 15
D: -
size: -
J: TRBJ1-5
CDR3: CASSVGGGANQPQHF
DNA: TGTGCCAGCAGCGTAGGGGGGGGTGCTAATCAGCCCCAGCATTTT

V: TRBV6-1
length: 18
D: -
size: few
J: TRBJ2-3
CDR3: CASSSLSQNGISTDTQYF
DNA: TGTGCCAGCAGTAGCCTTAGTCAAAATGGAATTAGCACAGATACGCAGTATTTT

V: TRBV13
length: 14
D: TRBD1
size: -
J: TRBJ1-1
CDR3: CASSEQGKNTEAFF
DNA: TGTGCCAGCAGCGAACAGGGGAAGAACACTGAAGCTTTCTTT

V: TRBV6-1
length: 13
D: -
size: -
J: TRBJ2-7
CDR3: CASSEYSAGEQYF
DNA: TGTGCCAGCAGTGAATATTCGGCAGGGGAGCAGTACTTC

V: TRBV13
length: 14
D: -
size: -
J: TRBJ2-1
CDR3: CASSLWDAYNEQFF
DNA: TGTGCCAGCAGCCTCTGGGACGCCTACAATGAGCAGTTCTTC

V: TRBV29-1
length: 11
D: -
size: -
J: TRBJ2-2
CDR3: CSAINTGELFF
DNA: TGCAGCGCCATTAACACCGGGGAGCTGTTTTTT

V: TRBV20-1
length: 16
D: TRBD1
size: -
J: TRBJ1-6
CDR3: CSAATGGSSYNSPLHF
DNA: TGCAGTGCAGCTACAGGGGGAAGCTCCTATAATTCACCCCTCCACTTT

V: TRBV9
length: 15
D: -
size: -
J: TRBJ2-1
CDR3: CASSTRDPGWDEQFF
DNA: TGTGCCAGCAGCACCCGGGACCCTGGTTGGGATGAGCAGTTCTTC

V: TRBV30
length: 12
D: TRBD1
size: many
J: TRBJ1-2
CDR3: CAWKGQLYGYTF
DNA: TGTGCCTGGAAGGGACAGCTTTATGGCTACACCTTC

V: TRBV20-1
length: 13
D: -
size: few
J: TRBJ1-5
CDR3: CSASPLRNQPQHF
DNA: TGCAGTGCGAGCCCCCTCAGAAATCAGCCCCAGCATTTT

V: TRBV4-2
length: 15
D: -
size: few
J: TRBJ1-1
CDR3: CASSGLVDSGRRAFF
DNA: TGTGCCAGCTCGGGCCTTGTGGATTCAGGCAGGCGGGCTTTCTTT

V: TRBV7-3
length: 13
D: TRBD1
size: many
J: TRBJ2-1
CDR3: CASSIPGQVEQFF
DNA: TGTGCCAGCAGCATTCCGGGACAGGTTGAGCAGTTCTTC

V: TRBV15
length: 15
D: TRBD2
size: many
J: TRBJ2-7
CDR3: CATSRLAGVRYEQYF
DNA: TGTGCCACCAGCAGATTAGCGGGAGTGAGATACGAGCAGTACTTC

V: TRBV20-1
length: 15
D: -
size: many
J: TRBJ2-1
CDR3: CSARVGAGSYNEQFF
DNA: TGCAGTGCTAGAGTCGGTGCGGGCTCCTACAATGAGCAGTTCTTC

V: TRBV20-1
length: 13
D: -
size: many
J: TRBJ2-1
CDR3: CSVVSVSYNEQFF
DNA: TGCAGTGTCGTTAGTGTCTCCTACAATGAGCAGTTCTTC

V: TRBV12-3/TRBV12-4
length: 17
D: TRBD1
size: many
J: TRBJ1-2
CDR3: CASSKRPGQGPNYGYTF
DNA: TGTGCCAGCAGTAAACGGCCGGGACAGGGCCCGAACTATGGCTACACCTTC

V: TRBV7-2
length: 15
D: -
size: -
J: TRBJ2-3
CDR3: CASSLRFGGTDTQYF
DNA: TGTGCCAGCAGCTTACGGTTCGGTGGCACAGATACGCAGTATTTT

V: TRBV6-6
length: 14
D: -
size: many
J: TRBJ1-1
CDR3: CASSYSGPGTEAFF
DNA: TGTGCCAGCAGTTACTCGGGGCCGGGCACTGAAGCTTTCTTT

V: TRBV2
length: 13
D: -
size: many
J: TRBJ2-5
CDR3: CASSGDFQETQYF
DNA: TGTGCCAGCAGTGGTGACTTCCAAGAGACCCAGTACTTC

V: TRBV6-5
length: 15
D: -
size: few
J: TRBJ2-7
CDR3: CASSYSPGVSYEQYF
DNA: TGTGCCAGCAGTTACTCGCCCGGGGTATCCTACGAGCAGTACTTC

V: TRBV7-2
length: 16
D: TRBD2
size: few
J: TRBJ2-1
CDR3: CASSLVGLAGRNEQFF
DNA: TGTGCCAGCAGCTTAGTGGGACTAGCGGGACGGAATGAGCAGTTCTTC

V: TRBV2
length: 11
D: -
size: few
J: TRBJ2-1
CDR3: CASSEVAEQFF
DNA: TGTGCCAGCAGTGAAGTGGCCGAGCAGTTCTTC

V: TRBV3-1
length: 15
D: -
size: many
J: TRBJ2-1
CDR3: CASSQEPWGYNEQFF
DNA: TGTGCCAGCAGCCAAGAGCCGTGGGGTTACAATGAGCAGTTCTTC

V: TRBV2
length: 15
D: -
size: many
J: TRBJ2-3
CDR3: CASSVTRADTDTQYF
DNA: TGTGCCAGCAGTGTTACCAGGGCTGACACAGATACGCAGTATTTT

V: TRBV20-1
length: 13
D: -
size: many
J: TRBJ2-1
CDR3: CSASRRSDGEQFF
DNA: TGCAGTGCTAGTCGACGGTCGGACGGTGAGCAGTTCTTC

V: TRBV30
length: 13
D: -
size: -
J: TRBJ2-3
CDR3: CAWSPGSADTQYF
DNA: TGTGCCTGGAGCCCGGGTTCGGCTGATACGCAGTATTTT

V: TRBV19
length: 19
D: -
size: -
J: TRBJ1-1
CDR3: CASRQGQGSFLPMNTEAFF
DNA: TGTGCCAGTAGGCAGGGTCAGGGTTCCTTCCTTCCCATGAACACTGAAGCTTTCTTT

V: TRBV27
length: 13
D: -
size: few
J: TRBJ2-1
CDR3: CASSSQGGVEQFF
DNA: TGTGCCAGCAGTTCTCAAGGGGGGGTAGAGCAGTTCTTC

V: TRBV29-1
length: 16
D: TRBD1
size: few
J: TRBJ2-1
CDR3: CSVEAWTGGRYNEQFF
DNA: TGCAGCGTTGAGGCCTGGACAGGGGGTCGATACAATGAGCAGTTCTTC

V: TRBV18
length: 17
D: -
size: -
J: TRBJ2-3
CDR3: CASSMSAGTFSTDTQYF
DNA: TGTGCCAGCTCAATGTCTGCCGGGACGTTTAGCACAGATACGCAGTATTTT

V: TRBV6-2/TRBV6-3
length: 15
D: TRBD1
size: few
J: TRBJ1-5
CDR3: CASSPLRQGDQPQHF
DNA: TGTGCCAGCAGTCCCCTTCGACAGGGCGATCAGCCCCAGCATTTT

V: TRBV12-3/TRBV12-4
length: 14
D: TRBD1
size: -
J: TRBJ1-6
CDR3: CASILTGGNSPLHF
DNA: TGTGCCAGCATCCTGACAGGGGGTAATTCACCCCTCCACTTT

V: TRBV28
length: 15
D: TRBD1
size: many
J: TRBJ2-2
CDR3: CASRRTGGSAGELFF
DNA: TGTGCCAGCAGACGTACAGGGGGCTCGGCCGGGGAGCTGTTTTTT

V: TRBV20-1
length: 14
D: -
size: -
J: TRBJ1-3
CDR3: CSAIRGSAGNTIYF
DNA: TGCAGTGCTATTAGAGGATCGGCTGGAAACACCATATATTTT